Presented here are 5 T cell receptor beta chains from one specimen sequenced in a study of shared clonotypes between healthy human individuals. Using immunoSEQ multiplex PCR, the repertoire was profiled, and TCRdb retains in-frame clones only, with some absent. The table has some 470,000 clones, around 80% seen once. Sequencing input: PBMCs. The source of these receptors is a woman aged 40 to 49 in good health. Some clones in this sample may be carry-over from other donors' samples.

This sequence joins TRBV6-6 and TRBJ2-7, with D perhaps matching TRBD1 (6 bases). V gave up 0 bases and J gave up 5 bases, with 17 bases separating them. The germline V gene has CDR1 MNHNY and CDR2 SVGAGI (reference sequence). The CDR3 is 16 residues long. The CDR3 loop reads CASSYSIAGTPHEQYF. CDR3 sequence (DNA): TGTGCCAGCAGTTACTCGATAGCCGGGACACCCCACGAGCAGTACTTC.

Concerning this clone itself: This may come from a read error, since a much larger clone is one base off. V gene TRBV30 combines with J gene TRBJ1-2; 7 bases align to TRBD1. Germline CDR1 GTSNPN, CDR2 SVGIG (reference sequence). The CDR3 is made up of 16 amino acids. The DNA for the CDR3 is TGTGCCAGGAGTGACTCCCACAGGGGTTCTAACTATGGCTACACCTTC. Encoded protein: CARSDSHRGSNYGYTF. Using reference TRBV30 and TRBJ1-2 for the parts outside the CDR3, the full variable domain is SQTIHQWPATLVQPVGSPLSLECTVEGTSNPNLYWYRQAAGRGLQLLFYSVGIGQISSEVPQNLSASRPQDRQFILSSKKLLLSDSGFYLCARSDSHRGSNYGYTFGSGTRLTVV.

Turning to this clone: One end of the junction is discordant with germline, which a read error may explain. The rearrangement links TRBV10-3 to TRBJ2-7, with D possibly matching TRBD2 (5 bases). CDR1 and CDR2 from the germline V gene are ENHRY and SYGVKD. The CDR3 covers 15 residues. The CDR3 DNA is TGTGCCATCTGTGAGGGTGGATTTAGGCCCTACGAGCAGTACTTC. Encoded protein: CAICEGGFRPYEQYF.

The V and J genes are TRBV18 and TRBJ1-1; D is undetermined. CDR3 size: 14 residues. V dropped 2 bases and J dropped 2 bases, with 9 bases sitting between them. Looked up from germline, CDR1 is KGHSH and CDR2 is LQKENI. DNA for the CDR3: TGTGCCAGCTCACCAGCACTCCAAAACACTGAAGCTTTCTTT. Amino acids: CASSPALQNTEAFF.

V gene TRBV15 combines with J gene TRBJ1-1; D is ambiguous. Germline V lookup: CDR1 LNHNV, CDR2 YYDKDF (reference sequence). Trimming cost V 1 base and J 6 bases, with 12 bases left between them. CDR3 length: 14 amino acids. The CDR3 nucleotides read TGTGCCACCAGCAGAGGAGGTAGCCACCCTGAAGCTTTCTTT. Protein: CATSRGGSHPEAFF.